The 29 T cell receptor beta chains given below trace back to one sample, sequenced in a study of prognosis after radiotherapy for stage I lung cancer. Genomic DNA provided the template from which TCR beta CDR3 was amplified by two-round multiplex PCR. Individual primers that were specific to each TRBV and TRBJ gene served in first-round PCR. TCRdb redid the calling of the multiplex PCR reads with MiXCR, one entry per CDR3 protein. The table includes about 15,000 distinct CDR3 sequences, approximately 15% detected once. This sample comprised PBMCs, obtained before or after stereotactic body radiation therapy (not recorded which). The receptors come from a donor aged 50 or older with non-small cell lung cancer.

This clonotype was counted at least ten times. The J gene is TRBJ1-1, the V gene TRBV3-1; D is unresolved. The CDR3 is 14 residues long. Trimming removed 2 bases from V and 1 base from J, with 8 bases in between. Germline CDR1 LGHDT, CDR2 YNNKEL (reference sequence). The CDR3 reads CASSQNQGNTEAFF. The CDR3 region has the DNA TGTGCCAGCAGCCAAAATCAAGGGAACACTGAAGCTTTCTTT.

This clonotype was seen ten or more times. The CDR3 is CASSSSLNEQFF. In nucleotides, the CDR3 is TGTGCCAGCAGCTCTTCACTCAATGAGCAGTTCTTC. The chain employs TRBV5-4 and TRBJ2-1; D not certain. CDR1 SGHNT and CDR2 YYREEE come from the germline V gene (reference sequence). The CDR3 covers 12 residues. V lost 3 bases and J lost 6, with 7 bases in between.

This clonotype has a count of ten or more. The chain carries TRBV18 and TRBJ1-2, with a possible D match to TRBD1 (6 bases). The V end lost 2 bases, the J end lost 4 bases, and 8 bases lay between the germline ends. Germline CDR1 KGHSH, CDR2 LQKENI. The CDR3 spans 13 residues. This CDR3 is CASSPYRAYGYTF. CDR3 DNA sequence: TGTGCCAGCTCACCATACAGGGCCTATGGCTACACCTTC.

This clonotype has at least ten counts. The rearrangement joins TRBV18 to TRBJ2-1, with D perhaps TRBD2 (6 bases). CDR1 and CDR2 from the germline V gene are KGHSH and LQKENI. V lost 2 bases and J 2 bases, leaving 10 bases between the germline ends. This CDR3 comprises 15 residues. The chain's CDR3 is CASSPGAGTYNEQFF. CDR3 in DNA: TGTGCCAGCTCACCAGGCGCGGGGACCTACAATGAGCAGTTCTTC.

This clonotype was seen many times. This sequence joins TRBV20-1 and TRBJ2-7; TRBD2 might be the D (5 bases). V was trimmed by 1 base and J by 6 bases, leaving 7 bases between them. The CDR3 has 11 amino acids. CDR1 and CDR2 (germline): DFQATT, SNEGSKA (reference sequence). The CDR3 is CSARVGIEQYV. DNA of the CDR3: TGCAGTGCTAGAGTCGGGATCGAGCAGTACGTC.

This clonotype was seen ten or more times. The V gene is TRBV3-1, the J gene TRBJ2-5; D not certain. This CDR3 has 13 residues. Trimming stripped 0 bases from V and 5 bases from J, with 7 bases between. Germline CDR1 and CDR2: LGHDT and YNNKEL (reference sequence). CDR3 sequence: CASSQEGWETQYF. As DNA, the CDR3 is TGTGCCAGCAGCCAAGAGGGTTGGGAGACCCAGTACTTC.

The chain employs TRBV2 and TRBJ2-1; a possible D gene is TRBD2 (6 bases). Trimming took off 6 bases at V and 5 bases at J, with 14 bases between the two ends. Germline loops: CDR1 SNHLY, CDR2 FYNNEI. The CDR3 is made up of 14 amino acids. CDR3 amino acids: CASRRDAGNNEQFF. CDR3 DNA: TGTGCCAGCAGGCGGGACGCCGGGAACAATGAGCAGTTCTTC.

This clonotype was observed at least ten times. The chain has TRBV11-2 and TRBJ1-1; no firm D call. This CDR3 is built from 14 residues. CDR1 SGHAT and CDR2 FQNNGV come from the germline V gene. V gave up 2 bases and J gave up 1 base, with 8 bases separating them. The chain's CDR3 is CASSLPRQNTEAFF. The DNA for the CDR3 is TGTGCCAGCAGCTTACCTAGACAGAACACTGAAGCTTTCTTT.

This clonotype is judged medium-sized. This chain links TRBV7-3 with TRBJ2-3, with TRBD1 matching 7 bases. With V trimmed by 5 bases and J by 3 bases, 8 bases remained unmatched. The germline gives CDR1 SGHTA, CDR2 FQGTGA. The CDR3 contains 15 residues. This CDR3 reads CASSLRQGSTDTQYF. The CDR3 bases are TGTGCCAGCAGCCTCCGACAGGGAAGTACAGATACGCAGTATTTT.

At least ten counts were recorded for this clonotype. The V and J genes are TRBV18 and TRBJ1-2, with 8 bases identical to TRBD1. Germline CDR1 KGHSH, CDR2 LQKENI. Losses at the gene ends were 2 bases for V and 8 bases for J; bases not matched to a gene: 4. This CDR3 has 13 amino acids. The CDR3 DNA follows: TGTGCCAGCTCACCAATGGACAGGGAGGGCTACACCTTC. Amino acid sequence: CASSPMDREGYTF.

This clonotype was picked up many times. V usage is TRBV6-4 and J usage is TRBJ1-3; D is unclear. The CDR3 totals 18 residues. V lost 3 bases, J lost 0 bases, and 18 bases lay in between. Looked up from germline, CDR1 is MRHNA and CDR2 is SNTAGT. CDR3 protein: CASSEVGGWPCSGNTIYF. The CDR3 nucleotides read TGTGCCAGCAGTGAAGTTGGAGGGTGGCCATGCTCTGGAAACACCATATATTTT.

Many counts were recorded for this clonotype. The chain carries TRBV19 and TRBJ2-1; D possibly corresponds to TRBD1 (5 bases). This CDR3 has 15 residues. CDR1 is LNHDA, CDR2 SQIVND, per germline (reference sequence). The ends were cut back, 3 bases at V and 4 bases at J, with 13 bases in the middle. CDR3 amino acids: CASSIGQGLYNEQFF. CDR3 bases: TGTGCCAGTAGTATCGGGCAGGGCTTGTACAATGAGCAGTTCTTC.

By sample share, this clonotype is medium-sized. CDR3 sequence reads: CASSRLAGQSSYNEQFF. The CDR3 DNA reads TGTGCCAGCAGCCGACTAGCGGGGCAGAGCTCCTACAATGAGCAGTTCTTC. The chain uses TRBV11-3 and TRBJ2-1; 11 bases line up with TRBD2. Germline CDR1 reads SGHNT; CDR2 reads YENEEA. The CDR3 runs to 17 residues. Trimming at V came to 5 bases and at J to 0 bases, leaving 6 bases not matched to a gene.

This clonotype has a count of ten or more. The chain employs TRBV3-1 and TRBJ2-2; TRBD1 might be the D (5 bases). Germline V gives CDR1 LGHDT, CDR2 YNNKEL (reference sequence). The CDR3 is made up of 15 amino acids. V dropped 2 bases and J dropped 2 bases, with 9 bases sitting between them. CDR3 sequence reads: CASSQRQYNTGELFF. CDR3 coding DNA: TGTGCCAGCAGCCAACGACAGTATAACACCGGGGAGCTGTTTTTT.

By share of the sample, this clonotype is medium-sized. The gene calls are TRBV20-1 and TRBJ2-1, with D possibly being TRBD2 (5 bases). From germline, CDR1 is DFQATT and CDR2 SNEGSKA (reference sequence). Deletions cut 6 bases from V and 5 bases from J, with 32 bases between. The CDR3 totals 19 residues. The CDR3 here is CSAPLDLQRTSLSHNEQFF. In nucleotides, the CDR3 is TGCAGTGCCCCTTTGGACTTACAGAGGACCAGTTTAAGCCACAATGAGCAGTTCTTC.

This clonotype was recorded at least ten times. The CDR3 spells CASSQSETGDETQYF. The CDR3 nucleotides are TGTGCCAGCAGCCAATCCGAGACAGGGGACGAGACCCAGTACTTC. The chain links TRBV3-1 to TRBJ2-5, with 8 bases that match TRBD1. CDR3 length equals 15 residues. Germline lookup yields CDR1 LGHDT and CDR2 YNNKEL (reference sequence). V shed 2 bases and J 5 bases; nucleotides not matched to a gene: 7.

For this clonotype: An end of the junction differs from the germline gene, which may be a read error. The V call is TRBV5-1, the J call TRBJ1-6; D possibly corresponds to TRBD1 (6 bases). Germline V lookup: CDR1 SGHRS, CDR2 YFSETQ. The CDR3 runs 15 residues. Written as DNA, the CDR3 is TGCGCCAGCAGAGTGGACAGCGCCAATAATTCAGCCCTCCACTTT. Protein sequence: CASRVDSANNSALHF.

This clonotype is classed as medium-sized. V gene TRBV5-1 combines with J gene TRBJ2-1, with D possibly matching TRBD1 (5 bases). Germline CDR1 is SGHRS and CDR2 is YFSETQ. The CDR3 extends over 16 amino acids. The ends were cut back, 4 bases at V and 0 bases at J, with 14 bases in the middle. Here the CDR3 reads CASSQSDSSSYNEQFF. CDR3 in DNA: TGCGCCAGCAGCCAATCCGACAGTAGCTCCTACAATGAGCAGTTCTTC. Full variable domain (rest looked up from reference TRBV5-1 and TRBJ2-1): KAGVTQTPRYLIKTRGQQVTLSCSPISGHRSVSWYQQTPGQGLQFLFEYFSETQRNKGNFPGRFSGRQFSNSRSEMNVSTLELGDSALYLCASSQSDSSSYNEQFFGPGTRLTVL.

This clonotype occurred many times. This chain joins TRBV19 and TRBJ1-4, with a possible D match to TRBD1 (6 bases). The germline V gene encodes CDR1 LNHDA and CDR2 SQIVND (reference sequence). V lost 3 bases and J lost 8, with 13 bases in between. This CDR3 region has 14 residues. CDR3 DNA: TGTGCCAGTAGTATCTTGACAGGTGAAGAAAAACTGTTTTTT. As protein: CASSILTGEEKLFF.

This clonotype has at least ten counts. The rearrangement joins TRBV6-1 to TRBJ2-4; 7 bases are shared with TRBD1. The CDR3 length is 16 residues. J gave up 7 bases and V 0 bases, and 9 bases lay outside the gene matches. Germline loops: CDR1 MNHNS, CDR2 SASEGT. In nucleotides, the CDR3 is TGTGCCAGCAGTGAAGCCACACAGGGGACACGGAACATTCAGTACTTC. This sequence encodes CASSEATQGTRNIQYF.

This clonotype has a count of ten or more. CDR3 in amino acids: CASGTAGFDTEAFF. CDR3 DNA sequence: TGTGCTAGTGGTACGGCAGGTTTTGACACTGAAGCTTTCTTT. The genes are TRBV12-5 and TRBJ1-1; D unresolved. V gave up 5 bases and J gave up 3 bases, with 13 bases separating them. From germline, CDR1 is LGHNT and CDR2 FRNRAP. The CDR3 is 14 residues long.

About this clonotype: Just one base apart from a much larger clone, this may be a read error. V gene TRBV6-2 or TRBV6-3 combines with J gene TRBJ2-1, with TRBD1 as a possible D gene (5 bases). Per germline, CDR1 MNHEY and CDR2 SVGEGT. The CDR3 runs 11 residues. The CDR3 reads CVSRDYNEQFF. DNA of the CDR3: TGTGTCAGCAGGGACTACAATGAGCAGTTCTTC.

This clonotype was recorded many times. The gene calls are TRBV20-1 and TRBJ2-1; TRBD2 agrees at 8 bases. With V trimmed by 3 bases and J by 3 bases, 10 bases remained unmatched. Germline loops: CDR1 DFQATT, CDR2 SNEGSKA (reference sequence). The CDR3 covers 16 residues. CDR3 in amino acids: CSASGRAQSLYNEQFF. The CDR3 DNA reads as TGCAGTGCTAGCGGGAGGGCCCAGTCCCTCTACAATGAGCAGTTCTTC.

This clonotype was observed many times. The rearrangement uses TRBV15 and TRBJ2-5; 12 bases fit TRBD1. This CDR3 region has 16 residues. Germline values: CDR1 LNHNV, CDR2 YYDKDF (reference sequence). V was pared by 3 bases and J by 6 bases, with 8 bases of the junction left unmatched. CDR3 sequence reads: CATSSAGTGGMKTQYF. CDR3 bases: TGTGCCACCAGCAGCGCCGGGACAGGGGGCATGAAGACCCAGTACTTC.

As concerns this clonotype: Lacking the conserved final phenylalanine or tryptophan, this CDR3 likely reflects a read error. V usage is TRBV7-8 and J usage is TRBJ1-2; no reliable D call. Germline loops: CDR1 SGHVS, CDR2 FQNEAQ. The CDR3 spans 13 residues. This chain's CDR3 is CASSLSQNYCYTL. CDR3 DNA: TGTGCCAGCAGCTTGAGCCAGAACTATTGCTACACCTTG.

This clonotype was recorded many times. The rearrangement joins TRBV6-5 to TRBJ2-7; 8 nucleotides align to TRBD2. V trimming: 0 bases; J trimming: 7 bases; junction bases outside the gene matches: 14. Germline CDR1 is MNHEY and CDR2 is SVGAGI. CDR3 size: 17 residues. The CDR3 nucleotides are TGTGCCAGCAGTTACTCCCCTGCCAGCGGGAGAGGGCGGGAGCAGTACTTC. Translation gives CASSYSPASGRGREQYF.

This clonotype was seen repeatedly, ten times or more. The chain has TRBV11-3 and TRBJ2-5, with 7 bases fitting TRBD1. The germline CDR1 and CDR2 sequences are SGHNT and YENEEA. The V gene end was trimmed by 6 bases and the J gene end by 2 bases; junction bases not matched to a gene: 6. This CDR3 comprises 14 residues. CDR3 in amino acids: CASRTGTEQETQYF. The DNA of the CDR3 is TGTGCCAGCAGGACAGGGACAGAGCAAGAGACCCAGTACTTC.

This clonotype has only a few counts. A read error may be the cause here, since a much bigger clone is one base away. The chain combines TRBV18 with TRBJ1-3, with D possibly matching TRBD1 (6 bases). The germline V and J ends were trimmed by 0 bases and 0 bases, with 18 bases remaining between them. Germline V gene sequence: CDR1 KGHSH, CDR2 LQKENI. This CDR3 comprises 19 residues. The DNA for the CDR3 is TGTGCCAGCTCACCACCGAACAGGGCGGGCTCTCGCTCTGGAAACACCATATATTTT. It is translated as CASSPPNRAGSRSGNTIYF.

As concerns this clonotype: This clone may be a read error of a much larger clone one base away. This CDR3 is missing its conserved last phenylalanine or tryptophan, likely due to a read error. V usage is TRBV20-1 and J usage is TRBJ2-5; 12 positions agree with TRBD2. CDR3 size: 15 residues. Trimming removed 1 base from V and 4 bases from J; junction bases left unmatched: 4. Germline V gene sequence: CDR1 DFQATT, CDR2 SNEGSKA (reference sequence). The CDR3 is CSARGLAGVGETQYL. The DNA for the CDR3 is TGCAGTGCTAGAGGACTAGCGGGAGTAGGAGAGACCCAGTACCTC.